The 13 T cell receptor beta chains below come from one sample, sequenced in a study of blood T cell repertoires in COVID-19. Generated by immunoSEQ multiplex PCR, the TCRdb table keeps only in-frame clones and is missing some. The profile shows roughly 120,000 clones, more than 65% of them singletons. The sequencing sample was made of peripheral blood. The receptors were sampled from an elderly woman with acute or convalescent COVID-19.

In this sample, this clone turned up once. This chain joins TRBV5-1 and TRBJ2-3, with D possibly TRBD2 on 5 matching bases. The V and J ends lost 7 bases and 3 bases respectively, with 12 bases between them. This CDR3 is 13 amino acids long. Germline V CDR1 and CDR2: SGHRS, YFSETQ. CDR3 DNA: TGCGCCAGCGCCCCGGGGAGAACAGATACGCAGTATTTT. This codes for CASAPGRTDTQYF.

The rearrangement links TRBV6-5 to TRBJ1-2; D unclear. CDR1 and CDR2 from the germline V gene are MNHEY and SVGAGI. CDR3 length equals 11 residues. V was pared by 8 bases and J by 2 bases, with 6 bases between. The CDR3 DNA sequence: TGTGCCAGCGGGCTAAACTATGGCTACACCTTC. Protein sequence: CASGLNYGYTF.

The chain uses TRBV27 and TRBJ2-1; D possibly corresponds to TRBD2 (6 bases). Germline V gene lookup returns CDR1 MNHEY and CDR2 SMNVEV (reference sequence). Trimming cost V 6 bases and J 0 bases, with 15 bases left between them. The CDR3 has 16 residues. CDR3 sequence: CASRPRGGPSYNEQFF. CDR3 nucleotides: TGTGCCAGCAGGCCCCGCGGAGGGCCCTCCTACAATGAGCAGTTCTTC.

This chain connects TRBV11-2 to TRBJ2-2; D perhaps matches TRBD2 (6 bases). V lost 5 bases to trimming and J lost 6 bases, with 13 bases between them. In germline, CDR1 is SGHAT, CDR2 FQNNGV. This CDR3 has 14 residues. The DNA of the CDR3 is TGTGCCAGCAGCCCCGGCGGGGCCCCCGGGGAGCTGTTTTTT. Protein sequence: CASSPGGAPGELFF.

Only one count was recorded for this clone. The chain links TRBV10-3 to TRBJ2-3; D possibly corresponds to TRBD1 (5 bases). The CDR3 is 15 amino acids. V lost 6 bases and J 0 bases, leaving 13 bases between the germline ends. Germline assignment: CDR1 ENHRY and CDR2 SYGVKD. DNA of the CDR3: TGTGCCATCAGAGGGGATGGCGGTAGCACAGATACGCAGTATTTT. Its translation: CAIRGDGGSTDTQYF.

The V gene is TRBV19, the J gene TRBJ2-7; TRBD1 agrees at 9 bases. There are 14 residues in the CDR3. The ends lost 2 bases at V and 7 bases at J; junction bases unmatched: 6. CDR1 LNHDA and CDR2 SQIVND come from the germline V gene (reference sequence). DNA for the CDR3: TGTGCCAGTAGTATAACTACAGGGGGCTGGGAGCAGTACTTC. It encodes CASSITTGGWEQYF. The full variable domain, with the rest looked up from reference TRBV19 and TRBJ2-7, is DGGITQSPKYLFRKEGQNVTLSCEQNLNHDAMYWYRQDPGQGLRLIYYSQIVNDFQKGDIAEGYSVSREKKESFPLTVTSAQKNPTAFYLCASSITTGGWEQYFGPGTRLTVT.

This rearrangement joins TRBV30 to TRBJ1-5; 12 bases are a match to TRBD1. The CDR3 has 18 residues. V dropped 0 bases and J dropped 2; count of bases not matched to a gene: 8. Germline V CDR1 and CDR2: GTSNPN, SVGIG (reference sequence). The CDR3 here is CAWSVFGTGGVGNQPQHF. In DNA, the CDR3 is TGTGCCTGGAGTGTGTTCGGGACAGGGGGCGTCGGCAATCAGCCCCAGCATTTT.

V is TRBV14 and J is TRBJ2-7; 7 bases are a match to TRBD2. The CDR3 is made up of 18 amino acids. Germline CDR1 SGHDN, CDR2 FVKESK. V shed 1 base, J shed 1 base, and the junction held 13 bases outside the gene matches. Here the CDR3 reads CASSQVDFGGGRSYEQYF. DNA of the CDR3: TGTGCCAGCAGCCAAGTTGATTTTGGGGGGGGAAGGTCCTACGAGCAGTACTTC.

This clone appeared a single time. This chain connects TRBV11-2 to TRBJ2-4; 10 bases line up with TRBD1. There are 17 residues in the CDR3. The ends lost 3 bases at V and 3 bases at J; junction bases unmatched: 8. Germline V gives CDR1 SGHAT, CDR2 FQNNGV. The CDR3 DNA follows: TGTGCCAGCAGCTTGATGACAGGGGGCGTCGTCAAAAACATTCAGTACTTC. Translating gives CASSLMTGGVVKNIQYF.

The chain recombines TRBV2 with TRBJ2-2, with 8 positions matching TRBD2. The ends lost 7 bases at V and 7 bases at J; junction bases unmatched: 8. This CDR3 is built from 14 residues. Germline values: CDR1 SNHLY, CDR2 FYNNEI. CDR3 protein: CASNEGLVGGELFF. CDR3 coding DNA: TGTGCCAGCAACGAGGGACTAGTTGGCGGGGAGCTGTTTTTT.

This chain connects TRBV4-3 to TRBJ2-7; TRBD1 is a possible D gene (6 bases). The length of the CDR3 is 15 residues. Germline V gene lookup returns CDR1 LGHNA and CDR2 YSLEER. Trimming cost V 0 bases and J 1 base, with 10 bases left between them. CDR3 coding DNA: TGCGCCAGCAGCCAAGAGTACAGGGTTTCCTACGAGCAGTACTTC. Its translation: CASSQEYRVSYEQYF.

This clone was observed a handful of times. This chain connects TRBV19 to TRBJ2-3; tentatively, D is TRBD1 (6 bases). The CDR3 is made up of 15 amino acids. The V end lost 3 bases, the J end lost 2 bases, and 12 bases lay between the germline ends. In germline, CDR1 is LNHDA, CDR2 SQIVND (reference sequence). The CDR3 DNA reads TGTGCCAGTAGTATCCTGGACAGAGACACAGATACGCAGTATTTT. This translates into CASSILDRDTDTQYF.

This chain links TRBV3-1 (or the pseudogene TRBV3-2) with TRBJ1-4; 11 bases fit TRBD1. Unmatched junction bases numbered 2, after V lost 1 base and J lost 7 bases. The CDR3 contains 15 residues. CDR1 and CDR2 (germline): LGHDT, YNNKEL (reference sequence). The CDR3 region has the DNA TGTGCCAGCAGCCAAGCGGGACAGGGGGGTGAAAAACTGTTTTTT. As protein: CASSQAGQGGEKLFF.